The clone carrying this T cell receptor (beta chain) appeared once. Its target is not known. The source of the sample is a study of cytomegalovirus exposure and HLA in healthy donors. Study findings and constraints: The authors considered a cluster of highly shared sequence variants likely to be a sequencing artifact.

CDR1 and CDR2 (germline): MNHEY, SVGAGI. V trimming: 5 bases; J trimming: 7 bases; junction bases outside the gene matches: 5. This CDR3 is 14 amino acids long. Though probably carrying unrecorded immune exposures, donors were nominally healthy at sampling. Researchers ran the PCR with 60 Vbeta and 13 Jbeta primers. Original data processing: Later reanalysis found 75 million to 100 million unique TCR beta chains, about 11 million of them shared. Generated by immunoSEQ multiplex PCR, the TCRdb table keeps only in-frame clones and is missing some. That table gives V, J and clone size, and the DNA gave D and trimming. The sample consists of 150,000 to 200,000 clones, around 80% of them appearing once.

This sequence was found in a young woman in good health and CMV-seropositive. Sequencing was carried out using PBMCs. The rearrangement uses TRBV6-5 and TRBJ2-2; TRBD1 agrees at 9 bases. The CDR3: CASSRDRDHGELFF. The CDR3 nucleotides read TGTGCCAGCAGTCGGGACAGGGATCACGGGGAGCTGTTTTTT.